This TCR beta chain was captured by sequencing in a study of blood T cell repertoires in COVID-19. Data came from immunoSEQ multiplex PCR; TCRdb stores just in-frame clones and leaves some out. The sample includes about 270,000 clones, under 90% of them seen just once. CDR3 length: 15 residues. Trimming took 2 bases from V and 8 from J; bases not matched to a gene: 7. CDR1 is MGHDK, CDR2 SYGVNS, per germline. This clone was recorded once. Sequenced sample: peripheral blood. The origin of this receptor is a woman aged 55-69 years with active or convalescent COVID-19. The V call is TRBV25-1, the J call TRBJ2-2; 8 bases agree with TRBD2. The DNA of the CDR3 is TGTGCCAGCAGTGAAGTGTCGGGGGGGCCGGGGGAGCTGTTTTTT. Encoded protein: CASSEVSGGPGELFF.